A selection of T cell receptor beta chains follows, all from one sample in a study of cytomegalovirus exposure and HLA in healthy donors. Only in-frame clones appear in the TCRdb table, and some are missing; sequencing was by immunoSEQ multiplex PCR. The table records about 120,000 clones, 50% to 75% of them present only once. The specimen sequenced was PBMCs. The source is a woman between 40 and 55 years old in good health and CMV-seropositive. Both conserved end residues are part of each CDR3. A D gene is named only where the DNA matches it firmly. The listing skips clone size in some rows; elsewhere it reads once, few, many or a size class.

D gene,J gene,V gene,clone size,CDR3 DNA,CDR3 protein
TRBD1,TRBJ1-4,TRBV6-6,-,TGTGCCAGCACCCCCCCGGGACAGATTAATGAAAAACTGTTTTTT,CASTPPGQINEKLFF
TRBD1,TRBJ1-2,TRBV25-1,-,TGTGCCAGCAGTTCCGGGACAGGGGCCTATGGCTACACCTTC,CASSSGTGAYGYTF
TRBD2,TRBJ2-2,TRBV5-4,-,TGTGCCAGCAGCCCGACTAGCGGTCCGAACACCGGGGAGCTGTTTTTT,CASSPTSGPNTGELFF
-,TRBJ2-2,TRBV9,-,TGTGCCAGCTCACTGACTCCTCAGACCGGGGAGCTGTTTTTT,CASSLTPQTGELFF
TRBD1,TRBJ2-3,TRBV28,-,TGTGCCAGCAGTTTGTCAGGGGGTAGCACAGATACGCAGTATTTT,CASSLSGGSTDTQYF
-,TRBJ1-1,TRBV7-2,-,TGTGCCAGCAGCTTGGGCCGATCGGACACTGAAGCTTTCTTT,CASSLGRSDTEAFF
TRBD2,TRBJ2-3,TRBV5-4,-,TGTGCCAGCAGCCTAGGACTAGCGGGGGCGGATACGCAGTATTTT,CASSLGLAGADTQYF
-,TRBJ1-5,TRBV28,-,TGTGCCAGCAGTTTTCCCGGGAGAAACAATCAGCCCCAGCATTTT,CASSFPGRNNQPQHF
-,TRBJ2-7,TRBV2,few,TGTGCCAGCAGTGGGGACGGGAGCGGCGAGCAGTACTTC,CASSGDGSGEQYF
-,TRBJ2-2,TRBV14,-,TGTGCCAGCAGCCAAGATCTTGCCGGGGAGCTGTTTTTT,CASSQDLAGELFF
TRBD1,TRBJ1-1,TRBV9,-,TGTGCCAGCAGCTCACGACAGGGTTGGGACACTGAAGCTTTCTTT,CASSSRQGWDTEAFF
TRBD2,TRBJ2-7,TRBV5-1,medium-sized,TGCGCCAGCAGCTTGCACGGACTAGCGGGCCCGGAAGCCTACGAGCAGTACTTC,CASSLHGLAGPEAYEQYF
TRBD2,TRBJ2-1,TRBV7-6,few,TGTGCCAGCAGCTTAGCAGGACTAGCTCCTTCATACTACAATGAGCAGTTCTTC,CASSLAGLAPSYYNEQFF
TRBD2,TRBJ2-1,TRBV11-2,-,TGTGCCAGCAGCTTTCTCGGACTAGCGGGAGGACGCTACAATGAGCAGTTCTTC,CASSFLGLAGGRYNEQFF
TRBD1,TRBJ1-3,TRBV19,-,TGTGCCAGCCGACCCGGGACAGGGGGTTCTGGAAACACCATATATTTT,CASRPGTGGSGNTIYF
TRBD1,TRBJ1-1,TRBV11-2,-,TGTGCCAGCAGCGCGCTCCTACAGGGGGCTGGCACTGAAGCTTTCTTT,CASSALLQGAGTEAFF
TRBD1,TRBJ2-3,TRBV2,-,TGTGCCAGCAACCGACAGGGGGATACGCAGTATTTT,CASNRQGDTQYF
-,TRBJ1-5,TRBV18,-,TGTGCCAGCTCACCAGTAGGCGAGGAGCAGCCCCAGCATTTT,CASSPVGEEQPQHF
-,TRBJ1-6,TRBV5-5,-,TGTGCCAGCAGCTTGCCAGGGGCCTCTAGTAATTCACCCCTCCACTTT,CASSLPGASSNSPLHF
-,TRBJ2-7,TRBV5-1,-,TGCGCCAGCAGCCCGCAAGGGGAGGCCGAGCAGTACTTC,CASSPQGEAEQYF